The source of this TCR beta chain is a study of cytomegalovirus exposure and HLA in healthy donors. Study-wide background: There were 90 million to 130 million unique TCR beta sequences, drawn from 150 million to 200 million T cells, in an earlier analysis.

The PCR was carried out with 60 Vbeta primers and 13 Jbeta primers. Produced via immunoSEQ multiplex PCR; TCRdb's table is partial and in-frame only. This repertoire shows about 200,000 clones, approximately 70% found once; its top ten account for 1.5% to 2%. General study results and limits: In a later analysis, CMV-associated beta chains were mostly HLA-associated, it appeared. In an earlier analysis, about 87% or about 30%: the productive usage of most TCR beta V segments. CMV serostatus was the only immune exposure information that was available.

Comment on this clone: What it binds is unknown.

The germline V gene has CDR1 SGDLS and CDR2 YYNGEE. This CDR3 contains 13 residues. The germline V and J ends were trimmed by 4 bases and 8 bases, with 15 bases remaining between them. The V call is TRBV9, the J call TRBJ1-2; D ambiguous. The clonotype originates from a young woman in good health and CMV-seronegative. The specimen sequenced was PBMCs. Here the CDR3 reads CASSPAAERGYTF. CDR3 DNA: TGTGCCAGCAGCCCAGCGGCTGAGAGGGGCTACACCTTC.